Here is one T cell receptor (beta chain) with its context. With 2 bases clipped from V and 5 bases from J, the junction kept 9 bases outside the gene matches. The CDR3 contains 17 residues. CDR1 SGHRS and CDR2 YFSETQ come from the germline V gene. The data derive from a study of blood T cell repertoires in COVID-19. In the authors' workflow: The assay estimated nucleated cells by amplifying reference gene primers. TCRdb keeps only in-frame clones here, not all; method: immunoSEQ multiplex PCR. V and J calls and clone size are those listed in that table; D and trimming were worked out from the DNA. There are fewer than 200,000 clones in the sample; 88% occur only once, and roughly 8.9% lies in the top ten. Donors of Cohort 3 who recovered were those that had two negative PCRs, clearance, or symptom resolution.

This chain connects TRBV5-1 to TRBJ2-3, with TRBD2 matching over 12 bases. Sample: PBMCs or T cells enriched from blood (not recorded which). The receptor was derived from a woman aged 18-35 years who had recovered from COVID-19. CDR3 sequence reads: CASSFQEGLAGVDTQYF. CDR3 DNA: TGCGCCAGCAGCTTTCAAGAGGGACTAGCGGGCGTAGATACGCAGTATTTT.